This entry lists 27 T cell receptor beta chains sequenced from one sample in a study of T cell repertoires in cytomegalovirus infection. TCRdb reanalysed the reads using MiXCR and keeps one entry per CDR3 protein. The sample holds under 600,000 distinct CDR3 sequences; 16% are singletons and the top ten take roughly a quarter. Sequencing used CD8+ T cells from PBMCs. The receptors derive from a human donor in good health (CMV status not recorded). Some clones in this sample may be carry-over from other donors' samples.

In its sample, this clonotype was seen a few times. The V gene is TRBV20-1, the J gene TRBJ2-3, with D perhaps matching TRBD2 (6 bases). Germline CDR1 and CDR2: DFQATT and SNEGSKA (reference sequence). The length of the CDR3 is 16 residues. Trimming took off 0 bases at V and 0 bases at J, with 13 bases between the two ends. The CDR3 DNA is TGCAGTGCTAGAGAGTTGTCGGGGGACAGCACAGATACGCAGTATTTT. Its protein product is CSARELSGDSTDTQYF.

The rearrangement joins TRBV24-1 to TRBJ1-5; D is possibly TRBD1 (5 bases). CDR1 is KGHDR and CDR2 is SFDVKD in the germline V gene. CDR3 length equals 15 residues. V dropped 5 bases and J dropped 1 base, with 11 bases sitting between them. CDR3 coding DNA: TGTGCCACCAGTGGACGGGGGGAGAGCAATCAGCCCCAGCATTTT. Translating it yields CATSGRGESNQPQHF.

This clonotype occurred a few times. V usage is TRBV5-5 and J usage is TRBJ2-7, with D perhaps TRBD2 (7 bases). This CDR3 contains 15 residues. Trimming left V 4 bases short and J 2 bases short, with 16 bases between. Germline lookup yields CDR1 SGHKS and CDR2 YYEKEE (reference sequence). CDR3 DNA: TGTGCCAGCAGCCGGGGGGCACAGGGACCCTACGAGCAGTACTTC. It encodes CASSRGAQGPYEQYF. Full variable domain (rest looked up from reference TRBV5-5 and TRBJ2-7): DAGVTQSPTHLIKTRGQQVTLRCSPISGHKSVSWYQQVLGQGPQFIFQYYEKEERGRGNFPDRFSARQFPNYSSELNVNALLLGDSALYLCASSRGAQGPYEQYFGPGTRLTVT.

This clonotype appeared a few times. The CDR3 loop reads CATRLGTLSGNTIYF. In DNA form, the CDR3 reads TGTGCCACCCGTCTGGGGACACTCTCTGGAAACACCATATATTTT. V and J are TRBV10-3 and TRBJ1-3; D possibly corresponds to TRBD1 (6 bases). V was pared by 10 bases and J by 0 bases, with 16 bases between. The CDR3 extends over 15 amino acids. The V gene's germline CDR1 is ENHRY and CDR2 SYGVKD.

This clonotype turned up a few times. This chain connects TRBV2 to TRBJ1-1; TRBD1 agrees at 10 bases. Germline V gene lookup returns CDR1 SNHLY and CDR2 FYNNEI. This CDR3 region has 15 residues. The J segment lost 1 base and the V segment lost 9 bases, leaving 8 bases of the junction unmatched. The CDR3 sequence: CARWARDRGNTEAFF. As DNA, the CDR3 is TGTGCCAGATGGGCCCGGGACAGGGGGAACACTGAAGCTTTCTTT.

The chain joins TRBV28 to TRBJ1-1; D gene uncertain. The length of the CDR3 is 13 residues. The ends were cut back, 6 bases at V and 5 bases at J, with 13 bases in the middle. The germline V gene encodes CDR1 MDHEN and CDR2 SYDVKM. CDR3 in amino acids: CASSQSSATEAFF. In DNA, the CDR3 is TGTGCCAGCAGCCAATCCTCGGCGACTGAAGCTTTCTTT.

The V and J genes are TRBV19 and TRBJ2-7; tentative D call: TRBD2 (5 bases). The CDR3 loop spans 15 amino acids. Trimming pared 1 base from V and 0 bases from J, leaving 10 bases between. Germline V gene data show CDR1 as LNHDA and CDR2 as SQIVND (reference sequence). The CDR3, as DNA: TGTGCCAGTAGTATAGCACTAGGATTCTCCTACGAGCAGTACTTC. Its protein product is CASSIALGFSYEQYF. The variable domain in full, with the rest retrieved from reference TRBV19 and TRBJ2-7, is DGGITQSPKYLFRKEGQNVTLSCEQNLNHDAMYWYRQDPGQGLRLIYYSQIVNDFQKGDIAEGYSVSREKKESFPLTVTSAQKNPTAFYLCASSIALGFSYEQYFGPGTRLTVT.

This clonotype was detected only a few times. This chain links TRBV3-1 with TRBJ2-7; tentatively, D is TRBD2 (6 bases). This CDR3 is 15 amino acids long. CDR1 and CDR2 (germline): LGHDT, YNNKEL (reference sequence). Between the trimmed V and J ends, which lost 1 base and 3 bases, there was a span of 13 bases. CDR3 in DNA: TGTGCCAGCAGCCAAGGGGGGAGGAGCCGCTACGAGCAGTACTTC. Protein sequence: CASSQGGRSRYEQYF.

The chain combines TRBV29-1 with TRBJ1-1; TRBD1 aligns across 7 bases. The V gene end was trimmed by 4 bases and the J gene end by 3 bases; junction bases not matched to a gene: 8. Germline CDR1 SQVTM, CDR2 ANQGSEA. The CDR3 is 14 residues long. As DNA, the CDR3 is TGCAGCGTTGGGGGACAGACGGATTACACTGAAGCTTTCTTT. This sequence encodes CSVGGQTDYTEAFF. Together with reference TRBV29-1 and TRBJ1-1, the CDR3 gives the full variable domain: SAVISQKPSRDICQRGTSLTIQCQVDSQVTMMFWYRQQPGQSLTLIATANQGSEATYESGFVIDKFPISRPNLTFSTLTVSNMSPEDSSIYLCSVGGQTDYTEAFFGQGTRLTVV.

This chain connects TRBV9 to TRBJ2-3; a possible D gene is TRBD1 (6 bases). From germline, CDR1 is SGDLS and CDR2 YYNGEE. V shed 9 bases and J shed 0 bases, with 14 bases lying between them. The CDR3 contains 14 residues. Here the CDR3 reads CATSQGSSTDTQYF. CDR3 DNA: TGTGCCACCTCACAGGGATCTAGCACAGATACGCAGTATTTT.

This chain connects TRBV9 to TRBJ2-4; TRBD1 matches 9 bases. Germline loops: CDR1 SGDLS, CDR2 YYNGEE. The V gene end was trimmed by 0 bases and the J gene end by 6 bases; junction bases not matched to a gene: 1. The CDR3 extends over 14 amino acids. The CDR3 sequence is CASSVGDRVNIQYF. In DNA, the CDR3 is TGTGCCAGCAGCGTAGGGGACAGGGTAAACATTCAGTACTTC.

The genes are TRBV7-9 and TRBJ2-7; TRBD1 matches 8 bases. There are 14 residues in the CDR3. V dropped 1 base and J dropped 4; count of bases not matched to a gene: 3. From germline, CDR1 is SEHNR and CDR2 FQNEAQ (reference sequence). Here the CDR3 DNA reads TGTGCCAGCAGCTTAGTGGACAGGGAGTACGAGCAGTACTTC. Translated: CASSLVDREYEQYF.

This clonotype was seen many times. This chain joins TRBV12-3 or TRBV12-4 and TRBJ1-5, with 11 bases aligning to TRBD1. V dropped 3 bases and J dropped 7; count of bases not matched to a gene: 5. CDR3 length equals 15 residues. CDR3 nucleotide sequence: TGTGCCAGCAGTTTGGGGACAGGGGGTGAACAGCCCCAGCATTTT. The encoded protein is CASSLGTGGEQPQHF.

V gene TRBV27 combines with J gene TRBJ2-3; TRBD2 aligns across 14 bases. The germline V gene encodes CDR1 MNHEY and CDR2 SMNVEV (reference sequence). V shed 10 bases, J shed 1 base, and the junction held 13 bases outside the gene matches. This CDR3 has 18 residues. CDR3 sequence: CATLPGLAGEVGTDTQYF. The CDR3 DNA sequence: TGTGCCACACTCCCGGGACTAGCGGGAGAGGTCGGCACAGATACGCAGTATTTT.

This clonotype was seen a few times. This chain's CDR3 is CASRISFGGQGLPEAFF. The CDR3 coding sequence is TGTGCCAGTAGGATCTCCTTCGGAGGACAGGGGCTCCCTGAAGCTTTCTTT. This chain connects TRBV19 to TRBJ1-1, with 9 bases identical to TRBD1. From germline, CDR1 is LNHDA and CDR2 SQIVND (reference sequence). With V trimmed by 6 bases and J by 6 bases, 17 bases remained unmatched. This CDR3 comprises 17 residues.

Of note for this clonotype: The junction departs from the called germline gene at one end, perhaps through a read error. CDR3 sequence (DNA): TGTGCCAGCAGCTTGGGTGGCGGGACCCCCTACAATGAGCAGTTCTTC. Amino acids: CASSLGGGTPYNEQFF. The chain couples TRBV4-1 to TRBJ2-1, with TRBD2 as a possible D gene (6 bases). The germline gives CDR1 MGHRA, CDR2 YSYEKL. CDR3 length: 16 amino acids.

The sample holds a few counts of this clonotype. The chain carries TRBV9 and TRBJ2-5; the D gene is possibly TRBD2 (7 bases). Deletions cut 7 bases from V and 4 bases from J, with 20 bases between. There are 15 residues in the CDR3. CDR1 and CDR2 (germline): SGDLS, YYNGEE. The CDR3: CASAPEGGRAETQYF. CDR3 DNA sequence: TGTGCCAGCGCCCCAGAGGGGGGGCGTGCAGAGACCCAGTACTTC.

As to this clonotype: The junction shows a germline mismatch at one end, possibly a read error. The chain links TRBV7-2 to TRBJ2-1, with a tentative D call TRBD2 (5 bases). CDR3 size: 13 residues. The germline V gene encodes CDR1 SGHTA and CDR2 FQGNSA. The CDR3 nucleotides are TGTGCCAGCAGCTTTCGCCTAGCAAATGAGAAGTTCTTC. This translates into CASSFRLANEKFF.

This clonotype was counted between two and nine times. The V gene is TRBV13, the J gene TRBJ2-1; 8 bases match TRBD2. The CDR3 runs 12 residues. Germline V gene data show CDR1 as PRHDT and CDR2 as FYEKMQ (reference sequence). Losses at the gene ends were 6 bases for V and 9 bases for J; bases not matched to a gene: 4. CDR3: CASRSGRGEQFF. The CDR3, as DNA: TGTGCCAGCAGGAGCGGGAGAGGTGAGCAGTTCTTC.

The rearrangement links TRBV2 to TRBJ1-3, with 7 bases matching TRBD1. Unmatched junction bases numbered 9, after V lost 9 bases and J lost 4 bases. The CDR3 contains 14 residues. Germline V lookup: CDR1 SNHLY, CDR2 FYNNEI. The CDR3 spells CARNIQGRGNTIYF. The CDR3 coding sequence is TGTGCCAGAAACATACAGGGGCGCGGAAACACCATATATTTT.

This clonotype was picked up many times. The chain uses TRBV6-5 and TRBJ2-2; tentative D call: TRBD2 (5 bases). The CDR3 is made up of 17 amino acids. The V gene lost 4 bases and the J gene lost 1 base, with 16 bases spanning the gap. CDR1 MNHEY and CDR2 SVGAGI come from the germline V gene. The CDR3: CASSSLTTRVNTGELFF. Here the CDR3 DNA reads TGTGCCAGCAGTTCCCTCACTACTAGGGTGAACACCGGGGAGCTGTTTTTT.

This clonotype was recorded once. A much larger clonotype is one base distant, so this may be a read error. The conserved closing phenylalanine or tryptophan is absent in this CDR3, likely reflecting a read error. This chain links TRBV6-1 with TRBJ2-1; either TRBD1 or TRBD2 may supply D (5 bases each). Germline-derived CDR1 and CDR2 are MNHNS and SASEGT. The CDR3 covers 14 residues. Trimming shortened V by 5 bases and J by 5 bases, and 13 bases separated the two germline ends. CDR3 bases: TGTGCCAGCAGTTCCGGGGACGTAAACAATGAGCAGTTCCTC. This sequence encodes CASSSGDVNNEQFL.

There are many counts of this clonotype. Relative to the germline gene, one junction end is altered; a read error may explain this. J is TRBJ2-1 and V is TRBV11-3; tentatively, D is TRBD1 (6 bases). Germline CDR1 SGHNT, CDR2 YENEEA. This CDR3 is 18 amino acids long. The CDR3 DNA reads TGTGCCAGCAGTTTAGGGGCCGACAGGACCCTTTCCTACAATGAGCAGTTCTTC. Its translation is CASSLGADRTLSYNEQFF.

There are a few counts of this clonotype. The DNA of the CDR3 is TGTGCCACCAGTGATCTCCACGAGCAGTTCTTC. It codes for CATSDLHEQFF. This chain joins TRBV24-1 and TRBJ2-1; no clear D. Deletions cut 3 bases from V and 10 bases from J, with 6 bases between. CDR1 is KGHDR and CDR2 is SFDVKD in the germline V gene. The CDR3 length is 11 residues.

The chain is built from TRBV3-1 and TRBJ1-2; D is undetermined. CDR1 is LGHDT, CDR2 YNNKEL, per germline (reference sequence). The V end was cut by 0 bases, the J end by 2 bases, with 10 bases between. CDR3 length: 15 residues. DNA of the CDR3: TGTGCCAGCAGCCAAGATGGAGGACCCAACTATGGCTACACCTTC. It codes for CASSQDGGPNYGYTF.

This clonotype was seen ten or more times. The CDR3: CASSSPGLGTYNEQFF. The CDR3 bases are TGTGCCAGCAGCTCGCCGGGACTTGGGACCTACAATGAGCAGTTCTTC. V is TRBV7-6 and J is TRBJ2-1; TRBD2 might be the D (6 bases). The germline V gene encodes CDR1 SGHVS and CDR2 FNYEAQ. The CDR3 extends over 16 amino acids. Between the trimmed V and J ends, which lost 4 bases and 2 bases, there was a span of 15 bases.

This chain connects TRBV4-2 to TRBJ2-2, with D possibly being TRBD2 (6 bases). Between the trimmed V and J ends, which lost 8 bases and 4 bases, there was a span of 8 bases. Per germline, CDR1 LGHNA and CDR2 YNFKEQ. The CDR3 extends over 12 amino acids. The CDR3 reads CASLTSTGELFF. Written as DNA, the CDR3 is TGTGCCAGCCTGACTAGCACCGGGGAGCTGTTTTTT.